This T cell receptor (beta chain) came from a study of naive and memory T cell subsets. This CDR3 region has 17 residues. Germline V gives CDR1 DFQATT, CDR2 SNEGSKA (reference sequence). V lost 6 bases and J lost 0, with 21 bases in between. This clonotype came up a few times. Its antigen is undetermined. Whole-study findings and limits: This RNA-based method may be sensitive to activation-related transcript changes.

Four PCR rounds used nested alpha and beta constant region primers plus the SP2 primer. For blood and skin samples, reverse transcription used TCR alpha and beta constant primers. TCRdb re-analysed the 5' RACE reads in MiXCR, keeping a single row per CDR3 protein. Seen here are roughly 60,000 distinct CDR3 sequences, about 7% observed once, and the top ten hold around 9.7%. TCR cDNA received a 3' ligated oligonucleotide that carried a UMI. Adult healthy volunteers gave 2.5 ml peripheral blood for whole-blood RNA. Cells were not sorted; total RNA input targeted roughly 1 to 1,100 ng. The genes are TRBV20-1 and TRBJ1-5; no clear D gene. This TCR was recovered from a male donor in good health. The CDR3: CSASRVGGDYSNQPQHF. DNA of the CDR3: TGCAGTGCCTCGAGGGTGGGTGGGGATTATAGCAATCAGCCCCAGCATTTT.